The 15 T cell receptor beta chains reported below all come from one sample, sequenced in a study of T cells in women clearing cervical HPV infection. Clones were read by immunoSEQ multiplex PCR, and TCRdb kept only the in-frame ones, dropping some. The sample table includes some 20,000 clones. Sequenced input: blood buffy coat. These TCRs come from a woman aged 18-70 years with a cervical HPV16 infection that either progressed to CIN3+ or cleared (not recorded which).

Points on this clone: The observed sequence ends 3 residues before the CDR3 terminus, with the missing tail filled in from the germline J gene. The chain has TRBV20-1 and TRBJ2-7; possibly TRBD2 for D (5 bases). Trimming removed 1 base from V and 0 bases from J, with 7 bases in between. Germline values: CDR1 DFQATT, CDR2 SNEGSKA (reference sequence). This CDR3 comprises 13 residues. CDR3 sequence reads: CSARGAGSYEQYF. CDR3 DNA, as far as it was read: TGCAGTGCTAGAGGGGCGGGCTCCTACGAG.

Details on this clone: The CDR3 end lies 3 residues beyond the end of the read and is filled in from the germline J gene. This chain connects TRBV2 to TRBJ1-1, with D possibly being TRBD1 (6 bases). CDR3 length: 13 amino acids. The V gene lost 6 bases and the J gene lost 5 bases, with 13 bases spanning the gap. Per germline, CDR1 SNHLY and CDR2 FYNNEI. The DNA read from the CDR3 is TGTGCCAGCAGGCCTACCCAGGGGACTGAA. As protein: CASRPTQGTE. The entire CDR3 protein reads CASRPTQGTEAFF. The full variable domain, completed using reference TRBV2 and TRBJ1-1, is EPEVTQTPSHQVTQMGQEVILRCVPISNHLYFYWYRQILGQKVEFLVSFYNNEISEKSEIFDDQFSVERPDGSNFTLKIRSTKLEDSAMYFCASRPTQGTEAFFGQGTRLTVV.

Concerning this clone itself: The read terminates 3 residues before the CDR3 end, so the remaining end is supplied by the germline J gene. The rearrangement uses TRBV2 and TRBJ2-1, with TRBD1 as a possible D gene (5 bases). Germline CDR1 reads SNHLY; CDR2 reads FYNNEI. The CDR3 is 16 residues long. Deletions cut 2 bases from V and 0 bases from J, with 11 bases between. Partial CDR3 DNA: TGTGCCAGCAGTGAACCCCAGGGCGGCTCCTACAATGAG. Translated: CASSEPQGGSYNE. Given in full, the CDR3 is CASSEPQGGSYNEQFF.

Regarding this clone: The CDR3 goes on 3 residues after the read ends, and that part is filled in from the germline J gene. The chain has TRBV7-9 and TRBJ1-6, with 7 bases aligning to TRBD1. Trimming at V came to 6 bases and at J to 5 bases, leaving 7 bases not matched to a gene. Germline V gene data show CDR1 as SEHNR and CDR2 as FQNEAQ (reference sequence). The CDR3 runs to 15 residues. The CDR3 loop is CASREQGYHNSPLHF. The DNA read from the CDR3 is TGTGCCAGCAGGGAACAGGGGTACCATAATTCACCC.

In regard to this clone: The read gets to within 3 residues of the CDR3 end, and the germline J gene fills in the rest. The same CDR3 can be traced to other DNA sequences in this sample. The chain couples TRBV7-3 to TRBJ2-2; D is perhaps TRBD2 (5 bases). V gave up 7 bases and J gave up 1 base, with 10 bases separating them. The CDR3 has 14 amino acids. CDR1 is SGHTA and CDR2 is FQGTGA in the germline V gene. Incomplete CDR3 DNA: TGTGCCAGCAAGCGAGGACTGAACACCGGGGAG. The encoded protein is CASKRGLNTGE. The entire CDR3 reads CASKRGLNTGELFF.

A word on this clone: The DNA ends 3 residues before the CDR3 does, and the rest of the CDR3 is filled in from the germline J gene. The chain couples TRBV19 to TRBJ2-1; 10 nucleotides line up with TRBD2. The trim removed 9 bases at V and 7 bases at J, leaving 15 bases unmatched. The CDR3 sequence is 16 residues long. From germline, CDR1 is LNHDA and CDR2 SQIVND (reference sequence). CDR3 protein: CASTPHSSGGLNEQFF. CDR3 DNA (partial): TGTGCCAGCACCCCCCACTCTAGCGGGGGTCTGAATGAG.

With regard to this clone: The read falls 3 residues short of the CDR3 end, and the missing part is taken from the germline J gene. This rearrangement joins TRBV20-1 to TRBJ2-5; 10 bases match TRBD1. J was trimmed by 2 bases and V by 6 bases; bases with no gene match: 3. In germline, CDR1 is DFQATT, CDR2 SNEGSKA (reference sequence). This CDR3 comprises 13 residues. CDR3 DNA (partial): TGCAGTGCCAGGACAGGGGGACAAGAGACC. Protein product: CSARTGGQET. The full CDR3 protein is CSARTGGQETQYF.

As for this clone: The read ends 3 residues before the CDR3 terminus; that terminus is restored from the germline J gene. This chain joins TRBV20-1 and TRBJ2-7, with 9 bases aligning to TRBD2. There are 14 residues in the CDR3. Germline trimming cut 3 bases from V and 5 bases from J; bases unmatched to any gene: 8. Germline V lookup: CDR1 DFQATT, CDR2 SNEGSKA (reference sequence). CDR3 DNA, as far as it was read: TGCAGTGCTAGTAGGACTAGCGAAGTCCACGAG. It encodes CSASRTSEVHE. The whole CDR3 region reads CSASRTSEVHEQYF.

As concerns this clone: The DNA ends 3 residues before the CDR3 does, and the rest of the CDR3 is filled in from the germline J gene. The genes are TRBV20-1 and TRBJ2-3; D is perhaps TRBD1 (6 bases). Germline assignment: CDR1 DFQATT and CDR2 SNEGSKA (reference sequence). This CDR3 spans 15 amino acids. CDR3 in amino acids: CSAVPRGHAVQPQYF. The sequenced CDR3 bases are TGCAGTGCTGTCCCTCGGGGACACGCTGTACAGCCG.

Measured by frequency, this clone is medium-sized. The sequenced fragment ends 3 residues before the CDR3 boundary, so the rest is inferred from the germline J gene. This rearrangement joins TRBV20-1 to TRBJ1-1, with D maybe TRBD1 (6 bases). The V and J ends lost 7 bases and 4 bases respectively, with 19 bases between them. From germline, CDR1 is DFQATT and CDR2 SNEGSKA (reference sequence). The CDR3 runs 14 residues. CDR3 DNA (partial): TGCAGTGGGGTTACAGGGAGTGTGAGCACTGAA. The encoded protein is CSGVTGSVSTE. Given in full, the CDR3 is CSGVTGSVSTEAFF.

Note on this clone: The read finishes 3 residues shy of the CDR3 end, and the germline J gene is used to complete it. Distinct nucleotide sequences in the sample also encode this CDR3. The rearrangement joins TRBV5-1 to TRBJ2-1; 7 nucleotides agree with TRBD2. CDR3 length: 14 residues. The germline V gene encodes CDR1 SGHRS and CDR2 YFSETQ. The V and J ends lost 0 bases and 3 bases, in that order; junction bases with no gene match: 0. The CDR3 DNA, read in part, is TGCGCCAGCAGCTTGGGCGGGGGCTACAATGAG. This encodes CASSLGGGYNE. In full, the CDR3 is CASSLGGGYNEQFF.

CDR3: CASSAETGASYNEQFF. The CDR3 DNA, read in part, is TGCGCCAGCAGCGCCGAGACAGGGGCTTCCTACAATGAG. V is TRBV5-1 and J is TRBJ2-1; TRBD1 aligns across 8 bases. From the germline J gene comes the end of the CDR3, since the read stops 3 residues before it. After removal of 4 bases from V and 1 base from J, the junction contained 7 bases not matched to a gene. Germline CDR1 is SGHRS and CDR2 is YFSETQ. This CDR3 comprises 16 residues.

A note on this clone: The missing CDR3 end, 3 residues past where the read stops, is filled in from the germline J gene. The chain joins TRBV28 to TRBJ2-3; D not resolved. V lost 7 bases, J lost 0 bases, and 11 bases lay in between. The germline CDR1 and CDR2 sequences are MDHEN and SYDVKM. The CDR3 loop spans 14 amino acids. The CDR3 bases that were read are TGTGCCAGCAATCCGCCCGGTAGCACAGATACG. Amino acid sequence: CASNPPGSTDT. The full CDR3 protein is CASNPPGSTDTQYF.

A word on this clone: The read stops 3 residues short of the end of the CDR3; the missing end is completed from the germline J gene. The J gene is TRBJ2-7, the V gene TRBV7-2, with 10 bases fitting TRBD1. Per germline, CDR1 SGHTA and CDR2 FQGNSA. After removal of 5 bases from V and 4 bases from J, the junction contained 8 bases not matched to a gene. The CDR3 runs to 15 residues. The sequenced part of the CDR3 DNA is TGTGCCAGCAGCCGACAGGGGGCGGGTATTTACGAG. It encodes CASSRQGAGIYE. From start to end, the CDR3 is CASSRQGAGIYEQYF.

A note on this clone: The read gets to within 3 residues of the CDR3 end, and the germline J gene fills in the rest. The gene calls are TRBV6-2 or TRBV6-3 and TRBJ1-2; D ambiguous. The CDR3 has 12 amino acids. Germline CDR1 reads MNHEY; CDR2 reads SVGEGT. The CDR3 reads CASSLSRYDYTF. The sequenced part of the CDR3 DNA is TGTGCCAGCAGTCTTAGTCGTTACGAC.